The rows below give T cell receptor beta chains drawn from one sample of a study of T cells after yellow fever vaccination. TCRdb reanalysed the 5' RACE reads using MiXCR and keeps one entry per CDR3 protein. This table holds some 300,000 distinct CDR3 sequences, roughly 10% found once. The input for sequencing was CD4+ T cells sorted from PBMCs, taken 45 days after the yellow fever booster vaccination. Receptors originate from a man aged 18 to 29 who received the YFV17D yellow fever vaccine. Both conserved end residues are part of each CDR3. A D gene is named only where the DNA matches it firmly. Clone size is shown for a subset of rows, as once, few, many or a class of expanded clone.

CDR3 protein	CDR3 DNA	V gene	CDR3 length	clone size	J gene	D gene
CASLNSGGSADTQYF	TGTGCCAGCTTGAATAGCGGGGGGAGCGCAGATACGCAGTATTTT	TRBV6-2/TRBV6-3	15	once	TRBJ2-3	TRBD2
CASTLALNNQPQHF	TGTGCCAGCACATTGGCTCTTAACAATCAGCCCCAGCATTTT	TRBV12-3/TRBV12-4	14	many	TRBJ1-5	-
CASSVTGGPGAQYF	TGTGCCAGCAGCGTAACAGGAGGCCCCGGGGCCCAGTACTTC	TRBV9	14	few	TRBJ2-5	-
CASNPGGRLSTEQYF	TGTGCCAGCAACCCGGGAGGGCGCCTATCTACAGAGCAGTACTTC	TRBV12-3/TRBV12-4	15	-	TRBJ2-7	TRBD2
CAIGKQTGLGNRELFF	TGTGCCATTGGGAAACAGACAGGCTTGGGTAACCGGGAGCTGTTTTTT	TRBV19	16	many	TRBJ2-2	-
CSASAKSNTGELFF	TGCAGTGCTAGTGCGAAGTCGAACACCGGGGAGCTGTTTTTT	TRBV20-1	14	few	TRBJ2-2	-
CASSRGLAGGPGNNEQFF	TGCGCCAGCAGCAGGGGATTAGCGGGGGGGCCAGGGAACAATGAGCAGTTCTTC	TRBV5-1	18	few	TRBJ2-1	TRBD2
CASNREGHGYTF	TGTGCCAGCAACAGGGAGGGGCATGGCTACACCTTC	TRBV7-2	12	-	TRBJ1-2	-
CASSELLGGNTEAFF	TGTGCCAGCAGTGAATTGTTGGGGGGGAACACTGAAGCTTTCTTT	TRBV25-1	15	many	TRBJ1-1	-
CASSFGRGPLQETQYF	TGTGCCAGCAGTTTCGGGCGGGGGCCTCTCCAAGAGACCCAGTACTTC	TRBV6-5	16	few	TRBJ2-5	-
CASSPGDPSDTQYF	TGCGCCAGCAGCCCGGGCGACCCGTCGGATACGCAGTATTTT	TRBV5-1	14	many	TRBJ2-3	-
CASSPLRTSETQYF	TGTGCCAGCTCACCATTGAGGACTAGCGAGACCCAGTACTTC	TRBV18	14	-	TRBJ2-5	TRBD2
CASSVNGAGTGANVLTF	TGTGCCAGCAGCGTGAACGGCGCGGGCACTGGGGCCAACGTCCTGACTTTC	TRBV7-3	17	many	TRBJ2-6	-
CASSASNSYNQPQHF	TGTGCCAGCAGCGCATCTAACAGCTACAATCAGCCCCAGCATTTT	TRBV7-8	15	-	TRBJ1-5	-
CASSYWAGFDEKLFF	TGTGCCAGCAGCTATTGGGCCGGGTTCGATGAAAAACTGTTTTTT	TRBV5-6	15	-	TRBJ1-4	-
CASSLAQGGSGNTIYF	TGCGCCAGCAGCCTCGCACAGGGGGGATCTGGAAACACCATATATTTT	TRBV4-3	16	few	TRBJ1-3	TRBD1
CASRLQTEAFF	TGTGCCAGCAGGCTTCAGACCGAAGCTTTCTTT	TRBV6-5	11	few	TRBJ1-1	-
CASSPGVAGGLNSPLHF	TGTGCCAGCAGCCCCGGAGTAGCAGGGGGCCTCAATTCACCCCTCCACTTT	TRBV6-6	17	few	TRBJ1-6	TRBD1
CATSRDRSDIQYF	TGTGCCACCAGCAGGGACAGGTCTGACATTCAGTACTTC	TRBV15	13	many	TRBJ2-4	TRBD1
CASSSLLAGLDTQYF	TGCGCCAGCAGCTCGCTCTTAGCCGGGCTAGATACGCAGTATTTT	TRBV5-1	15	-	TRBJ2-3	-
CASSYRTGGVTEAFF	TGCGCCAGCAGCTACCGGACAGGGGGAGTCACTGAAGCTTTCTTT	TRBV4-3	15	many	TRBJ1-1	TRBD1
CASSPRDGARNIQYF	TGCGCCAGCAGCCCTCGTGACGGAGCTAGAAACATTCAGTACTTC	TRBV5-1	15	few	TRBJ2-4	-
CASSLVASGENIQYF	TGCGCCAGCAGCTTGGTTGCTAGCGGGGAAAACATTCAGTACTTC	TRBV5-1	15	few	TRBJ2-4	TRBD2
CASSQVGSGPGTDTQYF	TGCGCCAGCAGCCAAGTAGGGTCAGGTCCGGGAACAGATACGCAGTATTTT	TRBV4-3	17	many	TRBJ2-3	-
CASRYRDSPDYGYTF	TGTGCCAGCAGGTACCGGGACAGCCCCGACTATGGCTACACCTTC	TRBV6-1	15	-	TRBJ1-2	TRBD1
CASSQFSGGSTDTQYF	TGCGCCAGCAGCCAATTTAGCGGGGGAAGCACAGATACGCAGTATTTT	TRBV4-3	16	-	TRBJ2-3	TRBD2
CASSATRADTQYF	TGTGCCAGCAGTGCTACGAGAGCAGATACGCAGTATTTT	TRBV6-4	13	few	TRBJ2-3	-
CASRGGGPETQYF	TGCGCCAGCAGAGGCGGGGGCCCGGAGACCCAGTACTTC	TRBV5-1	13	-	TRBJ2-5	-
CASRPGGSNQPQHF	TGTGCCAGCAGGCCCGGAGGTAGCAATCAGCCCCAGCATTTT	TRBV2	14	many	TRBJ1-5	-
CASRATSGGGNEQFF	TGTGCCAGCAGAGCAACTAGCGGGGGGGGGAATGAGCAGTTCTTC	TRBV7-8	15	-	TRBJ2-1	TRBD2
CASIPHGTWGAFF	TGTGCCAGCATCCCCCACGGGACTTGGGGAGCTTTCTTT	TRBV6-2/TRBV6-3	13	few	TRBJ1-1	-
CASTRQGGDGGYTF	TGTGCCAGCACAAGACAGGGTGGGGACGGGGGCTACACCTTC	TRBV6-5	14	-	TRBJ1-2	TRBD1
CASSIGSDRADTQYF	TGTGCCAGTAGTATAGGGTCAGACAGGGCAGATACGCAGTATTTT	TRBV19	15	few	TRBJ2-3	TRBD1
CDTLRGEQFF	TGTGACACCCTCCGGGGTGAGCAGTTCTTC	TRBV12-3/TRBV12-4	10	-	TRBJ2-1	-
CAISHTSGYEQYF	TGTGCCATCAGTCATACTAGCGGGTACGAGCAGTACTTC	TRBV10-3	13	many	TRBJ2-7	TRBD2
CASRGQGASTDTQYF	TGTGCCAGCAGGGGCCAGGGGGCAAGCACAGATACGCAGTATTTT	TRBV28	15	-	TRBJ2-3	TRBD1
CASSRQRSTNTQYF	TGTGCCAGCAGCCGCCAAAGGTCTACAAATACGCAGTATTTT	TRBV12-3/TRBV12-4	14	many	TRBJ2-3	-
CASRGNGEQYF	TGTGCCAGCAGGGGCAACGGGGAGCAGTACTTC	TRBV2	11	-	TRBJ2-7	-
CASSPGTLRWAFF	TGTGCCAGCTCACCAGGAACACTTCGCTGGGCTTTCTTT	TRBV18	13	few	TRBJ1-1	-
CSSRKDRGIDTQYF	TGTTCCAGCAGGAAGGACAGGGGAATAGATACGCAGTATTTT	TRBV5-4	14	-	TRBJ2-3	TRBD1
CASRRGGPYQGTEAFF	TGTGCCAGCAGAAGAGGGGGCCCTTACCAAGGTACTGAAGCTTTCTTT	TRBV28	16	-	TRBJ1-1	TRBD1
CASRRGGNEKLFF	TGTGCCAGCCGACGGGGTGGGAATGAAAAACTGTTTTTT	TRBV6-5	13	many	TRBJ1-4	-
CASSFGRGTEAFF	TGTGCCAGCAGTTTCGGACGGGGCACTGAAGCTTTCTTT	TRBV6-2/TRBV6-3	13	-	TRBJ1-1	-
CASSLTSPPTDTQYF	TGTGCCAGCAGCTTAACTAGCCCCCCCACAGATACGCAGTATTTT	TRBV7-3	15	few	TRBJ2-3	-
CASSDGWGQSYYGYTF	TGTGCCAGCAGCGACGGTTGGGGACAGAGCTACTATGGCTACACCTTC	TRBV7-9	16	many	TRBJ1-2	TRBD1
CASSVAGGLYTGELFF	TGTGCCAGCAGTGTAGCGGGGGGATTGTACACCGGGGAGCTGTTTTTT	TRBV2	16	-	TRBJ2-2	TRBD2
CASSFSRGFTEAFF	TGCGCCAGCAGCTTCTCGCGGGGTTTCACTGAAGCTTTCTTT	TRBV5-1	14	few	TRBJ1-1	-
CASSLRQAHRDNEQFF	TGTGCCAGCAGCCTAAGACAGGCTCATCGGGACAATGAGCAGTTCTTC	TRBV5-5	16	many	TRBJ2-1	-
CASVQGAANEKLFF	TGTGCCAGCGTACAGGGGGCAGCTAATGAAAAACTGTTTTTT	TRBV7-8	14	-	TRBJ1-4	TRBD1
CASVGYSSYEQYF	TGTGCCAGCGTGGGTTACAGTTCCTACGAGCAGTACTTC	TRBV7-6	13	few	TRBJ2-7	-
CASSLVLSGAGEKLFF	TGTGCCAGCTCACTGGTTTTATCAGGGGCTGGTGAAAAACTGTTTTTT	TRBV18	16	few	TRBJ1-4	-